Below, one TCR beta chain is given with its context. The sample originates from a study of shared clonotypes between healthy human individuals. Assay: immunoSEQ multiplex PCR; the TCRdb copy retains only in-frame clones and omits some. The repertoire has about 470,000 clones, roughly three quarters of them found once; the top ten carry roughly an eighth. Germline CDR1 LNHDA, CDR2 SQIVND (reference sequence). V was pared by 7 bases and J by 7 bases, with 7 bases of the junction left unmatched. CDR3 length: 13 residues. The rearrangement joins TRBV19 to TRBJ2-3, with 8 bases fitting TRBD2. Sequenced: PBMCs. This TCR came from a woman in her thirties or forties in good health. Some clones in this sample may be carry-over from other donors' samples. CDR3 protein: CASMPAGAHTQYF. The CDR3 DNA sequence: TGTGCCAGTATGCCAGCGGGAGCACATACGCAGTATTTT.